This T cell receptor (beta chain) was captured by sequencing in a study of beta chain features in type 1 diabetes. In its sample, this clone was seen a few times. Reverse transcription of all isolated RNA meant that expressed TCRB transcripts were sequenced. Repertoires were generated with immunoSEQ multiplex PCR, while TCRdb's copy carries only in-frame clones and drops some. Among 500,000 to 700,000 clones listed, about a sixth were seen once. CD45RO/CCR7/CD25/CD127/CD95/CD27 separated CD4+ naive, central memory, regulatory and stem cell-like memory cells by sorting. Material for sequencing was naive CD4+ T cells from blood. This receptor was identified in a man between 18 and 35 years old in good health.

DNA of the CDR3: TGTGCCAGCAGCTTAGCCGGGACTGCTAACTATGGCTACACCTTC. Encoded protein: CASSLAGTANYGYTF. The chain is built from TRBV7-9 and TRBJ1-2; tentatively, D is TRBD1 (5 bases). Trimming stripped 0 bases from V and 0 bases from J, with 8 bases between. CDR1 SEHNR and CDR2 FQNEAQ come from the germline V gene (reference sequence). CDR3 length: 15 residues.